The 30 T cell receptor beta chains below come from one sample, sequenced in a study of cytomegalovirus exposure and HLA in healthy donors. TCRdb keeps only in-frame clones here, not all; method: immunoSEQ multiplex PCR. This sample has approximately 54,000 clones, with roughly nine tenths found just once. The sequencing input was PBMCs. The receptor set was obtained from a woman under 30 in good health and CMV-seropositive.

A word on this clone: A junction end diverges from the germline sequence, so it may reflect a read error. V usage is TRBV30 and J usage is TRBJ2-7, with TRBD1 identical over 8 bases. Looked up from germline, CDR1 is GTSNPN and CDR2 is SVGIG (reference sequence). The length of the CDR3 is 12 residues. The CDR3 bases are TGTGCCTGGAGCGGGGTCCCGGACAGGGTTGACTTC. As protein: CAWSGVPDRVDF.

Written as DNA, the CDR3 is TGCGCCAGCAGCTTGAGTACCGGGACAGAGGCCACTGAAGCTTTCTTT. Translating it yields CASSLSTGTEATEAFF. The rearrangement uses TRBV5-1 and TRBJ1-1; 7 positions agree with TRBD1. Unmatched junction bases numbered 10, after V lost 1 base and J lost 4 bases. This CDR3 region has 16 residues. Germline V gene data show CDR1 as SGHRS and CDR2 as YFSETQ.

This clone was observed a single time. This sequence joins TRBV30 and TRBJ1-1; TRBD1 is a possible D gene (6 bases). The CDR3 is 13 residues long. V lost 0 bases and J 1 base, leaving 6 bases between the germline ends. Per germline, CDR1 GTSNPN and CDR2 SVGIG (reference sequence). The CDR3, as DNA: TGTGCCTGGAGTGTACAGGGGAACACTGAAGCTTTCTTT. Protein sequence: CAWSVQGNTEAFF.

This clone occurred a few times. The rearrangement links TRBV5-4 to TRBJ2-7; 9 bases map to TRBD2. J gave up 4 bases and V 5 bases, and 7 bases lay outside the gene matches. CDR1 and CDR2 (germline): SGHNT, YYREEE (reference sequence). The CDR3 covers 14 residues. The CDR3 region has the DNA TGTGCCAGCAGTTCCGGGACTAGCCGGTACGAGCAGTACTTC. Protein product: CASSSGTSRYEQYF.

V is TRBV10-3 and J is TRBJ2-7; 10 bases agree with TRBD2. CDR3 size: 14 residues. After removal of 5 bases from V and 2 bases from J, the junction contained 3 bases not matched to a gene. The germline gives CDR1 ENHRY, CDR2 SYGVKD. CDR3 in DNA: TGTGCCATCAGTTTAGCGGGGGGCACCTACGAGCAGTACTTC. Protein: CAISLAGGTYEQYF.

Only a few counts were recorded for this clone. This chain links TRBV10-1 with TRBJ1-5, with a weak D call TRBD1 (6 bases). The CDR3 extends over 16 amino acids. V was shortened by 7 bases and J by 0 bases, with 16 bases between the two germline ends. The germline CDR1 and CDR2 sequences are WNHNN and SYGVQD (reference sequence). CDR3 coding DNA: TGCGCCAGCATTCCCGACAGGCCCTATAGCAATCAGCCCCAGCATTTT. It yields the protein CASIPDRPYSNQPQHF.

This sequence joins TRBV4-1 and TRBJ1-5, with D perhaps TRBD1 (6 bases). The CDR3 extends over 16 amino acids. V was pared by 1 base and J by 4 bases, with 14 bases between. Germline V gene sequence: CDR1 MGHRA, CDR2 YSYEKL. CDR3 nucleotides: TGCGCCAGCAGCCAAGGAACCGCGGGGGCGAATCAGCCCCAGCATTTT. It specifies CASSQGTAGANQPQHF.

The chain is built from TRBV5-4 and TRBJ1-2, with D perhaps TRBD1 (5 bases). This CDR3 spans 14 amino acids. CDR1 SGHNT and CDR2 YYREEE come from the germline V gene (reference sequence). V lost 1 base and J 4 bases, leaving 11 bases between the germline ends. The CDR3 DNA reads TGTGCCAGCAGCTTGATTGGCAGGGCCTATGGCTACACCTTC. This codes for CASSLIGRAYGYTF.

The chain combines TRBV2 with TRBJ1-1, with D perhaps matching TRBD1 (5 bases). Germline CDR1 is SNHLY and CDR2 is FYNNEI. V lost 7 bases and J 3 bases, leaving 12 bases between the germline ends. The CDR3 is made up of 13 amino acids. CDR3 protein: CASMGQPHTEAFF. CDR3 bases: TGTGCCAGCATGGGGCAGCCTCACACTGAAGCTTTCTTT. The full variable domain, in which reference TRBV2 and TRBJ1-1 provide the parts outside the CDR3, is EPEVTQTPSHQVTQMGQEVILRCVPISNHLYFYWYRQILGQKVEFLVSFYNNEISEKSEIFDDQFSVERPDGSNFTLKIRSTKLEDSAMYFCASMGQPHTEAFFGQGTRLTVV.

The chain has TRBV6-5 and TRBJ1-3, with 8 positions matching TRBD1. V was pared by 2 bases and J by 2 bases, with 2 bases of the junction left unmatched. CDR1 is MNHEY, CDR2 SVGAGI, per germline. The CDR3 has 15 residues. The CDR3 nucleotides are TGTGCCAGCAGTTACCGGGGACAGGCTGGAAACACCATATATTTT. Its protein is CASSYRGQAGNTIYF.

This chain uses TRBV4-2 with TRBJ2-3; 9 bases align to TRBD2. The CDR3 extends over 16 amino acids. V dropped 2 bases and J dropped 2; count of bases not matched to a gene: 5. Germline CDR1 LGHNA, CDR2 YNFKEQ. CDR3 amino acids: CASSQIAGDTTDTQYF. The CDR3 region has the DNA TGTGCCAGCAGCCAAATAGCGGGGGACACCACAGATACGCAGTATTTT.

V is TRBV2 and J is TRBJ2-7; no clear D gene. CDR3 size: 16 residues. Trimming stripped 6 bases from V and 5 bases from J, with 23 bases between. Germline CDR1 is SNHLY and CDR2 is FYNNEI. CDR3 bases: TGTGCCAGCAGGACCACCGGAGAGTATAAGACTCACGAGCAGTACTTC. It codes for CASRTTGEYKTHEQYF.

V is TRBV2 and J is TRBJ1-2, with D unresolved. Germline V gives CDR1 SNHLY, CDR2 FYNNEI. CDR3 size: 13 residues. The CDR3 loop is CAWRGNLGSGYTF. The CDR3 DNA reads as TGTGCTTGGCGGGGTAACTTGGGATCTGGCTACACCTTC.

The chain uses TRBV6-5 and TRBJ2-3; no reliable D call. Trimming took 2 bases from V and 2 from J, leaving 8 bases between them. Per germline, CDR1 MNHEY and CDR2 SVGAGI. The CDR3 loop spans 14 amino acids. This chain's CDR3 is CASSYVLLTDTQYF. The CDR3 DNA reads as TGTGCCAGCAGTTACGTCCTCCTCACAGATACGCAGTATTTT.

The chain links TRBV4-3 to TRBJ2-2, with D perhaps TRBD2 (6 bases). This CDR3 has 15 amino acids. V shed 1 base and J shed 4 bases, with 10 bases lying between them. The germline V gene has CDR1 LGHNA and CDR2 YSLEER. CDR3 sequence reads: CASSQGRGGTGELFF. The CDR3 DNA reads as TGCGCCAGCAGCCAAGGGCGGGGAGGCACCGGGGAGCTGTTTTTT.

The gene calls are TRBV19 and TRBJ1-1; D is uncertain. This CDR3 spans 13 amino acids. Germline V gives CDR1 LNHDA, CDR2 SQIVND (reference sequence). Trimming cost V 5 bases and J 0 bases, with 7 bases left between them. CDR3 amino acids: CASSAHMNTEAFF. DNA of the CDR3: TGTGCCAGTAGTGCACACATGAACACTGAAGCTTTCTTT.

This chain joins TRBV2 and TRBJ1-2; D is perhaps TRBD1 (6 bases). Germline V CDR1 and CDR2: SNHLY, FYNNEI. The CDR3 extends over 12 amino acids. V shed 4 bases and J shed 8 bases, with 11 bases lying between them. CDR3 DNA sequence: TGTGCCAGCAGTGTGCAGGGGTCCGGCTACACCTTC. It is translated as CASSVQGSGYTF.

The CDR3 sequence is CASSLGQLTEAFF. The CDR3 DNA follows: TGCGCCAGCAGTCTCGGACAACTCACTGAAGCTTTCTTT. V and J are TRBV5-1 and TRBJ1-1; TRBD1 might be the D (5 bases). Trimming took off 5 bases at V and 4 bases at J, with 12 bases between the two ends. Germline V CDR1 and CDR2: SGHRS, YFSETQ. The length of the CDR3 is 13 residues.

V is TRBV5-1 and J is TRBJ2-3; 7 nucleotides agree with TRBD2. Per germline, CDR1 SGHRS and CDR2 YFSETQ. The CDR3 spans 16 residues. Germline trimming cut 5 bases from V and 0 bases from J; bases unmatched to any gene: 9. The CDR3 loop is CASRGAPSGSTDTQYF. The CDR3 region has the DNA TGCGCCAGCAGAGGGGCCCCTAGCGGTAGCACAGATACGCAGTATTTT.

Here the CDR3 DNA reads TGTGCCAGCAGTTACTCGACAGGGGTGAGCACAGATACGCAGTATTTT. It yields the protein CASSYSTGVSTDTQYF. V and J are TRBV6-5 and TRBJ2-3; 8 bases map to TRBD1. V shed 0 bases and J 0 bases; nucleotides not matched to a gene: 2. There are 16 residues in the CDR3. The germline gives CDR1 MNHEY, CDR2 SVGAGI.

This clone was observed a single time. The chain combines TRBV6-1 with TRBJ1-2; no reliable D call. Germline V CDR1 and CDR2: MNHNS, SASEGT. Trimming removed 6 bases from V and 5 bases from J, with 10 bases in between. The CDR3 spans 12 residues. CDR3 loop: CASSRLGYGYTF. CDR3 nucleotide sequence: TGTGCCAGCAGCAGACTCGGTTATGGCTACACCTTC.

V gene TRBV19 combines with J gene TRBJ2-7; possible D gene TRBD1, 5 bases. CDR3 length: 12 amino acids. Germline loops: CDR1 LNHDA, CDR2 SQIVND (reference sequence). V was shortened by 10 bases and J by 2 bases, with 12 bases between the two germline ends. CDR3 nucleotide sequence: TGTGCCACCCAACAGGATACCTACGAGCAGTACTTC. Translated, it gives CATQQDTYEQYF.

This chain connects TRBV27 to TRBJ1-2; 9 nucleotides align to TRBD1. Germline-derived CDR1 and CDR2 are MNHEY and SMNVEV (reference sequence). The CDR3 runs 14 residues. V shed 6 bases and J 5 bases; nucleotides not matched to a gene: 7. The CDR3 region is CASRPSGTGYGYTF. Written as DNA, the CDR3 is TGTGCCAGCAGGCCGTCCGGGACAGGGTATGGCTACACCTTC.

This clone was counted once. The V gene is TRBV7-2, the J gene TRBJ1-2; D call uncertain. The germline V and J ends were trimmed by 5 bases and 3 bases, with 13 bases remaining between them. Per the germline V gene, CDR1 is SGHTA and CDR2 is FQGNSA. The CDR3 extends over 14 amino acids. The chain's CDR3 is CASSPQTADYGYTF. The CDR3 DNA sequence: TGTGCCAGCAGCCCACAGACGGCCGACTATGGCTACACCTTC.

CDR3 in DNA: TGTGCCAGCAGCCGCCAGACAGGGACTAATGAAAAACTGTTTTTT. Amino acids: CASSRQTGTNEKLFF. This chain joins TRBV7-6 and TRBJ1-4, with 7 bases identical to TRBD1. The germline V gene has CDR1 SGHVS and CDR2 FNYEAQ. The CDR3 is made up of 15 amino acids. V was clipped by 5 bases and J by 2 bases; unmatched bases: 5.

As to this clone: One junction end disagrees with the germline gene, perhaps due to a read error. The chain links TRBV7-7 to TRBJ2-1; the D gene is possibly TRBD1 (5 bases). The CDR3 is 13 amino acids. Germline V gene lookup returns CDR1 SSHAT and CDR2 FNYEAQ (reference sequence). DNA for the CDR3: TGTGCTAGCAGCTTAGAAAGGGGTGGTGAGCAGTTCTTC. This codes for CASSLERGGEQFF.

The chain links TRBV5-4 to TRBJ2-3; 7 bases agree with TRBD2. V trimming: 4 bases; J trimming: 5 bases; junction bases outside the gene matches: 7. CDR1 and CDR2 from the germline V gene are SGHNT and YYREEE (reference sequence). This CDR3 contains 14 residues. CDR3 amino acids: CASSIWGGIDTQYF. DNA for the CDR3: TGTGCCAGCAGCATCTGGGGGGGGATAGATACGCAGTATTTT.

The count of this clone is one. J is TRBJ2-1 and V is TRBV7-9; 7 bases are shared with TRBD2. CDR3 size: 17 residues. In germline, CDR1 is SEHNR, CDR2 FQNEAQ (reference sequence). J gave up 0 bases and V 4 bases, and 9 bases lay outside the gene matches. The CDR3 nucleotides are TGTGCCAGCAGCTCTACAAGCGGGGCCGCCTCCTACAATGAGCAGTTCTTC. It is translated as CASSSTSGAASYNEQFF.

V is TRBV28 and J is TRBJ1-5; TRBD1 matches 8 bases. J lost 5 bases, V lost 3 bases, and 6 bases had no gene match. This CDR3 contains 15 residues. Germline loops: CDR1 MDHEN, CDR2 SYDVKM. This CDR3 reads CASSFYRGVDQPQHF. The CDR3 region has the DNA TGTGCCAGCAGTTTTTACAGGGGGGTGGATCAGCCCCAGCATTTT.

This CDR3 is CASSLGLQGARAPLHF. Here the CDR3 DNA reads TGTGCCAGCAGCTTAGGGTTGCAAGGGGCTCGGGCACCCCTCCACTTT. The J gene is TRBJ1-6, the V gene TRBV7-2; D is possibly TRBD1 (5 bases). Germline V CDR1 and CDR2: SGHTA, FQGNSA. The length of the CDR3 is 16 residues. V lost 1 base and J lost 11, with 18 bases in between.